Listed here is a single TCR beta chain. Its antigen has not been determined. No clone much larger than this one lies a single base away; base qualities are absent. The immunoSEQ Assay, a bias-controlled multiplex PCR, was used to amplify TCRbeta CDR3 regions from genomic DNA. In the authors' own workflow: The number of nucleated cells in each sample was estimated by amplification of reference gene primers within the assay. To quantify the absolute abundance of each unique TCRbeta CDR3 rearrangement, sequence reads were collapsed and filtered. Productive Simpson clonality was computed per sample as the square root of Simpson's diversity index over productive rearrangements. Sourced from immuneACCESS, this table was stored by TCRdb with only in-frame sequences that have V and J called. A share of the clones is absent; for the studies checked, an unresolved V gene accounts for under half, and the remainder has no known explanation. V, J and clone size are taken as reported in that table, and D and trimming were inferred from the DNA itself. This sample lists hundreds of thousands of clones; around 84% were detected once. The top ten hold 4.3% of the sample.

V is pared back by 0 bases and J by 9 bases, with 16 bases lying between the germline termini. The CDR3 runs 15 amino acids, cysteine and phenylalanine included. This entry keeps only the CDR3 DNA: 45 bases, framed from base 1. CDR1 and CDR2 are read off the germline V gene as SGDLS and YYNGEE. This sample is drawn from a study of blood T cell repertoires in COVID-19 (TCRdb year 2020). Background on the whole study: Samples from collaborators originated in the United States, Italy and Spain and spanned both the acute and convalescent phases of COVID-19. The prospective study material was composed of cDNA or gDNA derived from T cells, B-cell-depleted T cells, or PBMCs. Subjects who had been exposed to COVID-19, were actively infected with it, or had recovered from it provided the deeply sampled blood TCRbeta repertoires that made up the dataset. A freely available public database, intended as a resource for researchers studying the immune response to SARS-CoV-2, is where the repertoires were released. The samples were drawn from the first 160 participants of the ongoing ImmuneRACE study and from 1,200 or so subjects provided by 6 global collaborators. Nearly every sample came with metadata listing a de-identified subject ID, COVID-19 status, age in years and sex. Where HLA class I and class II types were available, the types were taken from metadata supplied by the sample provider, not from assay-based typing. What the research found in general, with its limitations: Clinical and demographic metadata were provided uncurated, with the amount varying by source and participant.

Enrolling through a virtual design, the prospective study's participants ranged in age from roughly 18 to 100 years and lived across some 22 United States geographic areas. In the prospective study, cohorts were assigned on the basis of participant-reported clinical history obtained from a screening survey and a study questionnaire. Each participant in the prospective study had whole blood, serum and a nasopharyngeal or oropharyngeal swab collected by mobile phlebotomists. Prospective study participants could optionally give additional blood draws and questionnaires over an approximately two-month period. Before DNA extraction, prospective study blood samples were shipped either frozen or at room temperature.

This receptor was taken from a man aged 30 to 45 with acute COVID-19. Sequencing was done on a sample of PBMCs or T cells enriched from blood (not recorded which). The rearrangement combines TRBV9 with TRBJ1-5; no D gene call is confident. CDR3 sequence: CASSVAAAYYRPQHF. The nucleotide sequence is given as TGTGCCAGCAGCGTAGCGGCGGCCTACTACCGGCCCCAGCATTTT. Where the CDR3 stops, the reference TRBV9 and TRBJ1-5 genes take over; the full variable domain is DSGVTQTPKHLITATGQRVTLRCSPRSGDLSVYWYQQSLDQGLQFLIQYYNGEERAKGNILERFSAQQFPDLHSELNLSSLELGDSALYFCASSVAAAYYRPQHFGDGTRLSIL.